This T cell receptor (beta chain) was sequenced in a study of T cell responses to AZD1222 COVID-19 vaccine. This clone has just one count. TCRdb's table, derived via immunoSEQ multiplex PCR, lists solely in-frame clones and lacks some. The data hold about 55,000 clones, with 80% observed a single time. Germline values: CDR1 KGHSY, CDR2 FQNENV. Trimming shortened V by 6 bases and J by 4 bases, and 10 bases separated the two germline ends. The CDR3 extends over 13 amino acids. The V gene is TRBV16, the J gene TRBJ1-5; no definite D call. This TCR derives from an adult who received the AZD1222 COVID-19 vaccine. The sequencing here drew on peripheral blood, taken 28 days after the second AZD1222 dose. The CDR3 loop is CASSINSNQPQHF. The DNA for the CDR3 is TGTGCCAGCAGTATTAACAGTAATCAGCCCCAGCATTTT.